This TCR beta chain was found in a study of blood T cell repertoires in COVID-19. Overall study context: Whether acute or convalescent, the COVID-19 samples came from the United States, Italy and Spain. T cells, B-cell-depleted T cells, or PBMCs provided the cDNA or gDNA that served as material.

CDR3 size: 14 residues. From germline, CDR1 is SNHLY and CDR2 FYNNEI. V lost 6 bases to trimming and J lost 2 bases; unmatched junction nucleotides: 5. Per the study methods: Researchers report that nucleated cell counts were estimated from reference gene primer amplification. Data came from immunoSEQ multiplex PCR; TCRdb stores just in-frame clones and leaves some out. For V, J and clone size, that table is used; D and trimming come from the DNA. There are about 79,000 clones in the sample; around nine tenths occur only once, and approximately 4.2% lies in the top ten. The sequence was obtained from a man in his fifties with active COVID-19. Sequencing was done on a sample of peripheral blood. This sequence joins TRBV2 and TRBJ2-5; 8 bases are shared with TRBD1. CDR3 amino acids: CASSGDRSQETQYF. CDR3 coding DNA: TGTGCCAGCAGCGGGGACAGGTCACAAGAGACCCAGTACTTC.